This TCR beta chain was identified in a study of blood T cell repertoires in COVID-19. Overall study: Spain, Italy and the United States supplied samples that represented acute and convalescent COVID-19. Sources were T cells, B-cell-depleted T cells, or PBMCs; the material itself was cDNA or gDNA.

This clone was recorded a few times. Authors' methods: Estimated nucleated cell counts came from reference gene primer amplification. Method: immunoSEQ multiplex PCR; TCRdb's copy keeps in-frame clones and lacks some. V and J calls and clone size are copied from that table; D and trimming were computed from the DNA. The sample shows about 50,000 clones, 70% to 85% of them seen only once. V lost 8 bases to trimming and J lost 5 bases; unmatched junction nucleotides: 9. This CDR3 is 14 amino acids long. CDR1 is MDHEN and CDR2 is SYDVKM in the germline V gene. Sample: peripheral blood. This clonotype was sampled from a man between 70 and 80 years old with acute or convalescent COVID-19. The rearrangement links TRBV28 to TRBJ1-2; 9 positions agree with TRBD1. This chain's CDR3 is CASSLGQGFYGYTF. DNA of the CDR3: TGTGCCAGCTCCCTCGGACAGGGGTTTTATGGCTACACCTTC.